This T cell receptor (beta chain) emerged from a study of T cells expressing NK-cell markers. Turning to the study itself: It was sorted CD3+CD56-NKG2C+, CD3+CD56+NKG2C- and CD3+CD56+NKG2C+ T cells that provided the TCR beta repertoires. Seven of the eight sequenced donors were HCMV-seropositive; one was seronegative.

TCRdb re-called the 5' RACE reads; one entry per CDR3 protein, DNA not given. The sample includes about 32,000 distinct CDR3 sequences. The CDR3 is 16 residues long. The germline gives CDR1 WSHSY, CDR2 SAAADI. With respect to this clonotype: What it binds is unknown.

Study observations and caveats: For a handful of donors, these clonotypes were likewise the leading ones in the CD3+CD56-NKG2C+ fraction. Dominant NKG2C+ clonotype frequencies of 1.0-7.0% of CD8+ T cells were measured in more than 5 donors.

V and J are TRBV10-2 and TRBJ2-4; TCRdb calls TRBD2, which cannot be checked without DNA. This TCR derives from a woman aged 18 to 75 in good health. Material: blood T cells: a sorted CD56 or NKG2C T cell subset, CD4+ or CD8+ T cells, or bulk PBMC T cells (not recorded which). This CDR3 is CASSEKRGGPKNIQYF.